There are a few counts of the clone carrying this T cell receptor (beta chain). The antigen is undetermined. The study reverse transcribed the entire isolated RNA, so it sequenced expressed TCRB transcripts. The method was immunoSEQ multiplex PCR; TCRdb's version includes in-frame clones alone and lacks a portion of them. The data contain about 160,000 clones, approximately 8.7% of them singletons. This entry comes from a study of beta chain features in type 1 diabetes. Germline V gives CDR1 SGHVS, CDR2 FQNEAQ. The CDR3 covers 14 residues. V was trimmed by 1 base and J by 6 bases, leaving 9 bases between them. Points from the study as a whole: Shortening of TCRB CDR3s, moderate but significant, appeared in all four CD4+ subsets of Type 1 diabetes patients.

This TCR came from a woman in her 30s with type 1 diabetes. The source material was central memory CD4+ T cells from blood. The chain recombines TRBV7-8 with TRBJ2-2; D is uncertain. CDR3 sequence (DNA): TGTGCCAGCAGCTTAGATCTTGGCTCCGGGGAGCTGTTTTTT. Amino acids: CASSLDLGSGELFF. Combining the CDR3 with reference TRBV7-8 and TRBJ2-2 gives the whole variable domain GAGVSQSPRYKVAKRGQDVALRCDPISGHVSLFWYQQALGQGPEFLTYFQNEAQLDKSGLPSDRFFAERPEGSVSTLKIQRTQQEDSAVYLCASSLDLGSGELFFGEGSRLTVL.